Below, 19 T cell receptor beta chains from the same sample are listed, as sequenced in a study of OX40 agonist ivuxolimab in advanced cancers. The data were produced by immunoSEQ multiplex PCR, yet TCRdb's version contains in-frame clones alone and is incomplete. The sample carries about 48,000 clones, around 89% recorded once. The sequenced sample was CD4+ or CD8+ T cells sorted from blood, obtained in a trial of the OX40 agonist ivuxolimab. The receptors come from an adult with an advanced solid tumor such as melanoma, head and neck, liver or kidney cancer.

The V call is TRBV4-1, the J call TRBJ2-3; D ambiguous. V was clipped by 0 bases and J by 2 bases, with 6 bases between them. Germline-derived CDR1 and CDR2 are MGHRA and YSYEKL. The CDR3 consists of 14 residues. This CDR3 reads CASSQDPDTDTQYF. CDR3 coding DNA: TGCGCCAGCAGCCAAGATCCTGACACAGATACGCAGTATTTT.

This chain connects TRBV13 to TRBJ2-5, with unresolved D. Germline V gene sequence: CDR1 PRHDT, CDR2 FYEKMQ (reference sequence). CDR3 size: 11 residues. Trimming took 3 bases from V and 4 from J, leaving 3 bases between them. The CDR3 region has the DNA TGTGCCAGCAGCTTCGCAGAGACCCAGTACTTC. Its translation is CASSFAETQYF.

The chain recombines TRBV27 with TRBJ1-3; D gene ambiguous. This CDR3 is built from 13 residues. Looked up from germline, CDR1 is MNHEY and CDR2 is SMNVEV (reference sequence). Trimming shortened V by 1 base and J by 3 bases, and 4 bases separated the two germline ends. The CDR3 spells CASSLFLGNTIYF. Here the CDR3 DNA reads TGTGCCAGCAGTTTATTCCTTGGAAACACCATATATTTT.

This chain uses TRBV28 with TRBJ1-6, with D tentatively TRBD1 (5 bases). The V gene's germline CDR1 is MDHEN and CDR2 SYDVKM. Trimming took off 8 bases at V and 4 bases at J, with 18 bases between the two ends. There are 16 residues in the CDR3. CDR3 loop: CASRRSKQAYNSPLHF. The CDR3 DNA reads TGTGCCAGCCGCCGGTCAAAACAGGCGTATAATTCACCCCTCCACTTT.

This clone was recorded a few times. The rearrangement uses TRBV18 and TRBJ2-5; the match to TRBD2 covers 11 bases. This CDR3 contains 15 residues. V was clipped by 3 bases and J by 2 bases; unmatched bases: 2. Germline assignment: CDR1 KGHSH and CDR2 LQKENI. Here the CDR3 DNA reads TGTGCCAGCTCACCCGGGACTAGCGGTCAAGAGACCCAGTACTTC. This codes for CASSPGTSGQETQYF.

The gene calls are TRBV5-1 and TRBJ2-5; a weak D match, TRBD2 (6 bases). The CDR3 covers 15 residues. CDR1 and CDR2 (germline): SGHRS, YFSETQ. The V end lost 0 bases, the J end lost 5 bases, and 14 bases lay between the germline ends. CDR3 sequence reads: CASSLAFQAGETQYF. DNA of the CDR3: TGCGCCAGCAGCTTGGCGTTTCAGGCGGGGGAGACCCAGTACTTC. Combining the CDR3 with reference TRBV5-1 and TRBJ2-5 gives the whole variable domain KAGVTQTPRYLIKTRGQQVTLSCSPISGHRSVSWYQQTPGQGLQFLFEYFSETQRNKGNFPGRFSGRQFSNSRSEMNVSTLELGDSALYLCASSLAFQAGETQYFGPGTRLLVL.

V is TRBV5-8 and J is TRBJ1-5; D remains unclear. The CDR3 covers 14 residues. Germline V gene data show CDR1 as SGHTS and CDR2 as YDEGEE. Deletions cut 0 bases from V and 5 bases from J, with 9 bases between. The CDR3 protein is CASSLGRLDQPQHF. The CDR3 DNA follows: TGTGCCAGCAGCTTGGGGAGGCTGGATCAGCCCCAGCATTTT.

The CDR3 nucleotides read TGCGCCAGCAGTATCGGCAATGAGCAGTTCTTC. Translation gives CASSIGNEQFF. This chain links TRBV5-1 with TRBJ2-1; D gene ambiguous. Deletions cut 5 bases from V and 6 bases from J, with 6 bases between. The CDR3 consists of 11 residues. CDR1 and CDR2 from the germline V gene are SGHRS and YFSETQ.

V and J are TRBV27 and TRBJ2-3, with D uncertain. CDR1 MNHEY and CDR2 SMNVEV come from the germline V gene (reference sequence). With 5 bases removed from V and 0 bases from J, the gap between germline ends came to 6 bases. CDR3 length: 13 residues. The CDR3 DNA is TGTGCCAGCAGTACCGGTAGCACAGATACGCAGTATTTT. This gives the protein CASSTGSTDTQYF.

The chain is built from TRBV5-1 and TRBJ1-1; 8 bases fit TRBD1. CDR3 length: 17 amino acids. V lost 4 bases and J lost 0; bases outside the gene matches: 11. CDR1 and CDR2 from the germline V gene are SGHRS and YFSETQ. The CDR3 reads CASSPPRTGNMNTEAFF. The CDR3 DNA follows: TGCGCCAGCAGCCCCCCACGGACAGGGAATATGAACACTGAAGCTTTCTTT.

The V call is TRBV2, the J call TRBJ2-4; possibly TRBD2 for D (6 bases). Trimming removed 5 bases at V and 0 bases at J, with 17 bases between. The germline V gene has CDR1 SNHLY and CDR2 FYNNEI. The CDR3 loop spans 17 amino acids. CDR3 nucleotide sequence: TGTGCCAGCAGTCCCCGCGGGGCAACCCTAGCCAAAAACATTCAGTACTTC. It translates to CASSPRGATLAKNIQYF.

A word on this clone: Other DNA sequences from this sample encode an identical CDR3 as well. V usage is TRBV27 and J usage is TRBJ2-2; the D is unclear. This CDR3 contains 13 residues. Germline V gene data show CDR1 as MNHEY and CDR2 as SMNVEV (reference sequence). The V end was cut by 3 bases, the J end by 1 base, with 3 bases between. The CDR3 DNA reads as TGTGCCAGCAGTTTCTGGAACACCGGGGAGCTGTTTTTT. Protein: CASSFWNTGELFF.

The chain is built from TRBV7-6 and TRBJ1-6; 7 bases are shared with TRBD1. This CDR3 contains 14 residues. Germline loops: CDR1 SGHVS, CDR2 FNYEAQ. V trimming: 6 bases; J trimming: 6 bases; junction bases outside the gene matches: 5. The CDR3 region has the DNA TGTGCCAGCAGTTCCCAGGGGGTTAATTCACCCCTCCACTTT. Amino acid sequence: CASSSQGVNSPLHF.

V is TRBV29-1 and J is TRBJ2-7, with TRBD1 matching over 9 bases. The V gene end was trimmed by 6 bases and the J gene end by 5 bases; junction bases not matched to a gene: 8. Germline CDR1 SQVTM, CDR2 ANQGSEA. The CDR3 consists of 13 residues. In nucleotides, the CDR3 is TGCAGCGTAAACCCGGGACAGGGCCACGAGCAGTACTTC. Amino acids: CSVNPGQGHEQYF.

The rearrangement joins TRBV27 to TRBJ2-1, with 8 bases that match TRBD1. Germline V gives CDR1 MNHEY, CDR2 SMNVEV (reference sequence). The CDR3 is made up of 14 amino acids. Germline trimming cut 6 bases from V and 1 base from J; bases unmatched to any gene: 2. The CDR3 reads CASSRQGSYNEQFF. The CDR3, as DNA: TGTGCCAGCAGCCGACAGGGGTCCTACAATGAGCAGTTCTTC.

The V gene is TRBV19, the J gene TRBJ2-2, with unresolved D. This CDR3 region has 14 residues. Germline V gives CDR1 LNHDA, CDR2 SQIVND (reference sequence). The V gene lost 7 bases and the J gene lost 8 bases, with 17 bases spanning the gap. CDR3 region: CASTPSSGIGELFF. Written as DNA, the CDR3 is TGTGCCAGTACCCCATCGAGTGGGATAGGGGAGCTGTTTTTT.

Here the CDR3 reads CASSSNRVNTEAFF. Here the CDR3 DNA reads TGTGCCAGCAGTTCCAACAGGGTGAACACTGAAGCTTTCTTT. The chain links TRBV28 to TRBJ1-1; a possible D gene is TRBD1 (6 bases). The ends were cut back, 4 bases at V and 0 bases at J, with 9 bases in the middle. The CDR3 has 14 residues. Germline lookup yields CDR1 MDHEN and CDR2 SYDVKM. Full variable domain (missing parts from reference TRBV28 and TRBJ1-1): DVKVTQSSRYLVKRTGEKVFLECVQDMDHENMFWYRQDPGLGLRLIYFSYDVKMKEKGDIPEGYSVSREKKERFSLILESASTNQTSMYLCASSSNRVNTEAFFGQGTRLTVV.

This clone occurred a few times. This sequence joins TRBV28 and TRBJ1-5; perhaps TRBD1 as D (5 bases). Trimming removed 4 bases from V and 1 base from J, with 23 bases in between. This CDR3 contains 19 residues. Germline CDR1 MDHEN, CDR2 SYDVKM. The CDR3 region is CASSSSPMGQAGSNQPQHF. CDR3 nucleotides: TGTGCCAGCAGTTCCTCACCGATGGGGCAGGCGGGCAGCAATCAGCCCCAGCATTTT.

This clone was counted a single time. The chain has TRBV7-9 and TRBJ2-7; D is possibly TRBD1 (7 bases). Trimming left V 5 bases short and J 3 bases short, with 14 bases between. Per the germline V gene, CDR1 is SEHNR and CDR2 is FQNEAQ (reference sequence). The CDR3 loop spans 14 amino acids. The CDR3 sequence is CASSPRQGLYEQYF. CDR3 in DNA: TGTGCCAGCAGCCCCCGACAGGGACTCTACGAGCAGTACTTC.